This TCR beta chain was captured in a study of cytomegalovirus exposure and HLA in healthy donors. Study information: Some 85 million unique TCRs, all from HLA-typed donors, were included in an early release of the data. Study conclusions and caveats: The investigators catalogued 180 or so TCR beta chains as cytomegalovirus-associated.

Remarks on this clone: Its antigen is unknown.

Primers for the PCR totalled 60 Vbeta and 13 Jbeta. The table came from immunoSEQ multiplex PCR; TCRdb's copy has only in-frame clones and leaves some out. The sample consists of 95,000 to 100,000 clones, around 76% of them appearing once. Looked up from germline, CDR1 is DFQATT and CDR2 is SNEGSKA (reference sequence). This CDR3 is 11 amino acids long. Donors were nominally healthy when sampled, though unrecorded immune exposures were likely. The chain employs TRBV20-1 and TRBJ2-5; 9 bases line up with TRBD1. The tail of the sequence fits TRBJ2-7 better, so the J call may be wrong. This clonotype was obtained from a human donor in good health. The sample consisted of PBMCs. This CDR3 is CSTGTGREQYF. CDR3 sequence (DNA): TGCAGTACCGGGACAGGGCGCGAGCAGTACTTC.